These T cell receptor beta chains were read from a single sample in a study of blood T cell repertoires in COVID-19. TCRdb's copy holds only in-frame clones and misses some; the assay was immunoSEQ multiplex PCR. The sample includes about 270,000 clones, around 86% of them seen just once. The material sequenced was peripheral blood. The receptors were gathered from a man aged 35-49 years with active or convalescent COVID-19. Both conserved end residues are part of each CDR3. The D gene is left open where the match is weak. Size tells how often a clone was seen (once, few, many) or the class of an expanded clone, and some rows leave it out.

D	V	J	size	DNA	CDR3
TRBD1	TRBV27	TRBJ1-5	-	TGTGCCAGCAGATACAGGGGCGCCCCCACTCAGCCCCAGCATTTT	CASRYRGAPTQPQHF
-	TRBV5-1	TRBJ1-5	-	TGCGCCAGCAGCTTAACGGGGGGGAATCAGCCCCAGCATTTT	CASSLTGGNQPQHF
-	TRBV7-9	TRBJ1-1	-	TGTGCCAGCAGCTTAGCAACGGTCAACACTGAAGCTTTCTTT	CASSLATVNTEAFF
TRBD1	TRBV10-2	TRBJ1-5	few	TGCGCCAGCAGTGATATGGGACAGGGAAATCAGCCCCAGCATTTT	CASSDMGQGNQPQHF
TRBD1	TRBV7-2	TRBJ1-2	-	TGTGCCAGCCGAGGGGACAGTTCCAACTATGGCTACACCTTC	CASRGDSSNYGYTF
-	TRBV29-1	TRBJ1-2	-	TGCAGCGTGTTTGACGGCGAGGGTTATGGCTACACCTTC	CSVFDGEGYGYTF
-	TRBV19	TRBJ1-2	-	TGTGCCAGCAGAAGAAACAGCGGCTATGGCTACACCTTC	CASRRNSGYGYTF
-	TRBV12-2	TRBJ1-3	-	TGTGCAAGTCGCTCTCGCCCGGACAGAAAGGTAGGTGGAAACACCATATATTTT	CASRSRPDRKVGGNTIYF
-	TRBV4-1	TRBJ1-2	-	TGCGCCAGCAGCCATCCCGCCGGAGACAGGTTACGGATGAACTATGGCTACACCTTC	CASSHPAGDRLRMNYGYTF
TRBD2	TRBV7-6	TRBJ2-3	-	TGTGCCAGCAGCCCGGGACTAGCGGAGATCACAGATACGCAGTATTTT	CASSPGLAEITDTQYF
-	TRBV4-2	TRBJ2-1	-	TGTGCCAGCAGCCAAGAGAGGTTGGATGAGCAGTTCTTC	CASSQERLDEQFF
-	TRBV7-9	TRBJ1-3	-	TGTGCCAGCAGCTTAGGCAGGGGAACAAACACCATATATTTT	CASSLGRGTNTIYF
TRBD2	TRBV5-6	TRBJ2-7	-	TGTGCCAGCACCTTGGATCTAGCGGGAGCAAACGAGCAGTACTTC	CASTLDLAGANEQYF
TRBD1	TRBV29-1	TRBJ2-5	-	TGCAGCGTTGAAGGAGGGGGCGGGTTAGGGGAGACCCAGTACTTC	CSVEGGGGLGETQYF
-	TRBV29-1	TRBJ1-3	-	TGCAGCGTTGAAGAACGAGATCTTCGATATTTT	CSVEERDLRYF
-	TRBV5-5	TRBJ1-1	once	TGTGCCAGCAGCTTGGCCCCAGGTGGGACTGAAGCTTTCTTT	CASSLAPGGTEAFF
TRBD1	TRBV5-1	TRBJ2-1	few	TGCGCCAGCAGCTTGGACAGGGGACATGAGCAGTTCTTC	CASSLDRGHEQFF
TRBD2	TRBV18	TRBJ2-5	-	TGTGCCAGCTCACCACTTCAGGGACGGGAGGTTGGGACCCAGTACTTC	CASSPLQGREVGTQYF
-	TRBV6-6	TRBJ1-6	-	TGTGCCAGCAGTGCCTCTCAGGATTCACCCCTCCACTTT	CASSASQDSPLHF
TRBD1	TRBV3-1/TRBV3-2	TRBJ1-6	once	TGTGCCAGCAGCCAAGAAGGGCGGGGACAGGTCTATTCACCCCTCCACTTT	CASSQEGRGQVYSPLHF
-	TRBV10-1	TRBJ2-5	-	TGCGCCAGCAGTGAGATCGGCGGAGTCGGGGAGACCCAGTACTTC	CASSEIGGVGETQYF
TRBD1	TRBV5-1	TRBJ1-1	-	TGCGCCAGCAGCCCGAATTCAGGGGGCGCGATGGTGGGAACTGAAGCTTTCTTT	CASSPNSGGAMVGTEAFF
-	TRBV5-6	TRBJ1-2	few	TGTGCCAGCAGCCCTTCGACGGGTGGCTACACCTTC	CASSPSTGGYTF
-	TRBV18	TRBJ2-5	-	TGTGCCAGCTCACCTCCGGGAAATCCTCAAGAGACCCAGTACTTC	CASSPPGNPQETQYF
TRBD1	TRBV9	TRBJ1-4	-	TGTGCCAGCAGCCCACGGCAGGGGGGAACTAATGAAAAACTGTTTTTT	CASSPRQGGTNEKLFF
-	TRBV2	TRBJ1-5	-	TGTGCCAGCAGTGGACAGGTACGCGGCAATCAGCCCCAGCATTTT	CASSGQVRGNQPQHF
TRBD1	TRBV11-2	TRBJ1-1	-	TGTGCCAGCAGCTCTAACAGGGGGGGGCTGGACACTGAAGCTTTCTTT	CASSSNRGGLDTEAFF
TRBD1	TRBV5-1	TRBJ2-7	-	TGCGCCAGCAGCCCCCCGTCGACAGGGGGCGACGAGCAGTACTTC	CASSPPSTGGDEQYF
-	TRBV24-1	TRBJ2-7	-	TGTGCCACCAGTGATCCCCCAGCGGGACAGGACTTTTACGAGCAGTACTTC	CATSDPPAGQDFYEQYF
TRBD2	TRBV6-1	TRBJ2-7	-	TGTGCCAGCAGTGACCCGGGGGGGACCTACGAGCAGTACTTC	CASSDPGGTYEQYF
TRBD2	TRBV5-4	TRBJ2-2	once	TGTGCCAGCGGACCGGGACTAGCGGGGGGGCGGAACACCGGGGAGCTGTTTTTT	CASGPGLAGGRNTGELFF
TRBD1	TRBV7-6	TRBJ1-3	-	TGTGCCAGCAAAGACAGGGCCTCTGGAAACACCATATATTTT	CASKDRASGNTIYF
-	TRBV6-1	TRBJ2-5	-	TGTGCCAGCAGTGAGAAGCAGACCCAGTACTTC	CASSEKQTQYF
-	TRBV19	TRBJ1-4	-	TGTGCCAGTAGTATGGGGGCCGAAAAACTGTTTTTT	CASSMGAEKLFF
TRBD1	TRBV28	TRBJ1-2	-	TGTGCCAGCAGTCTCCCATTGGGACAGGGTGATGGCTACACCTTC	CASSLPLGQGDGYTF
TRBD2	TRBV27	TRBJ2-1	-	TGTGCCAGCTCGACTAGCGGGAGTTACAATGAGCAGTTCTTC	CASSTSGSYNEQFF
TRBD1	TRBV11-3	TRBJ2-2	-	TGTGCCAGCAGCTCTAGGGGGCTGGACACCGGGGAGCTGTTTTTT	CASSSRGLDTGELFF
-	TRBV5-1	TRBJ1-4	-	TGCGCCAGCAGCTTGGACCCAGGGGTAACTAATGAAAAACTGTTTTTT	CASSLDPGVTNEKLFF
-	TRBV7-2	TRBJ2-1	once	TGTGCCAGCAGCTTAGCGGGAGAGTCCTACAATGAGCAGTTCTTC	CASSLAGESYNEQFF
TRBD1	TRBV30	TRBJ1-6	-	TGTGCCTGGATTAAAGGGGGCGGGGTGAATGAAGGTTCACCCCTCCACTTT	CAWIKGGGVNEGSPLHF
-	TRBV7-9	TRBJ1-1	-	TGTGCCAGCAGCCCGGAGAATGAAGCTTTCTTT	CASSPENEAFF
TRBD1	TRBV6-2/TRBV6-3	TRBJ1-1	-	TGTGCCAGCAGTTTTGGGACAGGGAACACTGAAGCTTTCTTT	CASSFGTGNTEAFF
-	TRBV7-9	TRBJ1-5	once	TGTGCCAGCAGCTTATCTGTCGGGCAGCCCCAGCATTTT	CASSLSVGQPQHF
-	TRBV27	TRBJ2-7	-	TGTGCCAGCAGTTCAACGCCCGGGACAAACTACGAGCAGTACTTC	CASSSTPGTNYEQYF
-	TRBV27	TRBJ1-6	-	TGTGCCAGCAGTTTATTCGGACGGGGTGGTTCACCCCTCCACTTT	CASSLFGRGGSPLHF
TRBD1	TRBV19	TRBJ1-5	once	TGTGCCAGTAGTATCCGGGACAGGGTCAATCAGCCCCAGCATTTT	CASSIRDRVNQPQHF
TRBD2	TRBV5-1	TRBJ2-2	once	TGCGCCAGCAGCCCCGGGACTAGTAAGGCCGGGGAGCTGTTTTTT	CASSPGTSKAGELFF
-	TRBV5-5	TRBJ2-3	-	TGTGCCAGCAGCTTGGGGGGACTCATCACAGATACGCAGTATTTT	CASSLGGLITDTQYF
-	TRBV27	TRBJ2-2	-	TGTGCCAGCAGTTTATCTACCGGGAGAGGCGGGGAGCTGTTTTTT	CASSLSTGRGGELFF
-	TRBV19	TRBJ1-1	-	TGTGCCAGTAGTATACGGTTAGGGGGGGTCATGAACACTGAAGCTTTCTTT	CASSIRLGGVMNTEAFF
TRBD1	TRBV9	TRBJ1-2	-	TGTGCCAGCAGCTCCGGACAGGGTGGCTACACCTTC	CASSSGQGGYTF
-	TRBV6-5	TRBJ2-5	-	TGTGCCAGCAGTTACTCGAGGGCAGTCCAAGAGACCCAGTACTTC	CASSYSRAVQETQYF
TRBD1	TRBV6-5	TRBJ2-7	-	TGTGCCTCCCCAGGACAGGGTACCTACGAGCAGTACTTC	CASPGQGTYEQYF
-	TRBV10-2	TRBJ2-5	-	TGCGCCAGCAGCTCCTCCGGCGGTCGGGTTGGGGAGACCCAGTACTTC	CASSSSGGRVGETQYF
-	TRBV6-5	TRBJ1-2	-	TGTGCCAGCATTTCAGTGCGGAACTATGGCTACACCTTC	CASISVRNYGYTF
TRBD1	TRBV7-9	TRBJ1-3	-	TGTGCCAGCAGCTTAATTGTAGGGGGCGCCTTTGGAAACACCATATATTTT	CASSLIVGGAFGNTIYF
-	TRBV10-3	TRBJ1-6	-	TGTGCCATCAGTGAGACAAGGGGCTCCTATAATTCACCCCTCCACTTT	CAISETRGSYNSPLHF
TRBD1	TRBV9	TRBJ2-5	-	TGTGCCAGCAGCGTAGGTTACAGGGGGCAGGGAGAGACCCAGTACTTC	CASSVGYRGQGETQYF
-	TRBV6-5	TRBJ1-5	-	TGTGCCAGCGGGAGGCAGCCCCAGCATTTT	CASGRQPQHF